This T cell receptor (beta chain) appears in the sequencing data of a study of blood T cell repertoires in COVID-19 (dated by TCRdb to between 2020 and 2021). With respect to the entire study: Samples from collaborators originated in the United States, Italy and Spain and spanned both the acute and convalescent phases of COVID-19. The material from the prospective study consisted of cDNA or gDNA derived from T cells, B-cell-depleted T cells, or PBMCs. The dataset comprised deeply sampled blood TCRbeta repertoires from subjects exposed to, actively infected with, or recovered from COVID-19. The repertoires were made available in a free public database intended to serve as a resource for research on the immune response to SARS-CoV-2. Samples came from the ongoing ImmuneRACE study (first 160 participants) plus 1,254 subjects from 6 global collaborators. A de-identified subject ID, COVID-19 status, age in years and sex were almost always included in the sample metadata. Where available, HLA class I and class II types were taken from metadata supplied by the sample provider and were not determined by assay-based typing.

Participants in the prospective study were enrolled through a virtual design, were aged about 18 to 100 years, and lived in 24 United States geographic areas. In the prospective study, cohorts were assigned on the basis of participant-reported clinical history obtained from a screening survey and a study questionnaire. In the prospective study, whole blood, serum and a nasopharyngeal or oropharyngeal swab were collected from each participant by mobile phlebotomists. Additional blood draws and questionnaires over an approximately 2-month period could optionally be provided by prospective study participants. Before DNA extraction, prospective study blood samples were shipped either frozen or at room temperature. TCRbeta CDR3 regions were amplified from genomic DNA using the immunoSEQ Assay, a bias-controlled multiplex PCR. In the source study's methods: Nucleated cell counts per sample were estimated from amplification of reference gene primers within the assay. To quantify the absolute abundance of each unique TCRbeta CDR3 rearrangement, sequence reads were collapsed and filtered. For each sample, productive Simpson clonality was calculated by taking the square root of Simpson's diversity index across productive rearrangements. Not all clones reach the TCRdb copy of this immuneACCESS table, which keeps in-frame sequences only. Checked studies attribute under half of the gap to unresolved V genes and leave the rest unexplained. V and J calls plus clone size are reproduced from that table; the DNA served to infer D and trimming. This sample gives about 440,000 clones in total; roughly nine tenths of them show up just once. The top ten clonotypes cover 1.5% to 2% of the sample.

V has 1 base trimmed and J has 4 bases trimmed; junction bases matching no gene number 5. The germline V gene (reference sequence) gives CDR1 as GTSNPN and CDR2 as SVGIG. The CDR3 covers 15 residues, taking in both the cysteine and the phenylalanine. The read is trimmed to its CDR3 DNA, 45 bases read in frame from base 1. Notes on this clone: Its specific antigen is unknown. Per-nucleotide qualities are absent, and no much larger clonotype sits a single base away.

Overall study outcomes, separate from this receptor: Clinical and demographic metadata were provided uncurated, with the amount varying by source and participant.

Sequenced: PBMCs or T cells enriched from blood (not recorded which). This receptor was taken from a woman aged 18-29 years with acute COVID-19. The V and J genes are TRBV30 and TRBJ1-5; 9 bases in between match TRBD1. The nucleotide sequence is given as TGTGCCTGGAGTGGGACAGGGGCTCCAAATCAGCCCCAGCATTTT. It translates as CAWSGTGAPNQPQHF.